The 31 T cell receptor beta chains in this list originate from one sample, sequenced in a study of monozygotic twins with inflammatory bowel disease. After re-calling the 5' RACE reads, TCRdb lists one entry per CDR3 protein, DNA absent. The specimen's table records around 450,000 distinct CDR3 sequences. Sequenced sample: blood. These receptors came from a human donor with ulcerative colitis or Crohn's disease, or a healthy co-twin of an affected twin (not recorded which).

The rearrangement joins TRBV9 to TRBJ2-3; TCRdb's D gene call, TRBD2, goes unchecked for lack of DNA. CDR1 SGDLS and CDR2 YYNGEE come from the germline V gene. The CDR3 spans 17 residues. The CDR3 loop reads CASSVAGLAGGPDTQYF.

CDR3: CASSPRGETNQPQHF. This chain joins TRBV3-1 and TRBJ1-5. The germline V gene has CDR1 LGHDT and CDR2 YNNKEL (reference sequence). This CDR3 is 15 amino acids long.

The chain recombines TRBV20-1 with TRBJ1-1. The CDR3 is 13 amino acids. CDR1 and CDR2 from the germline V gene are DFQATT and SNEGSKA (reference sequence). This CDR3 reads CSARARKVTEAFF.

This sequence joins TRBV5-1 and TRBJ1-6; TCRdb indicates TRBD1, and absent DNA this call remains unverified. This CDR3 region has 16 residues. In germline, CDR1 is SGHRS, CDR2 YFSETQ. The CDR3 loop reads CASSPGQGTSGSPLHF.

This rearrangement joins TRBV6-1 to TRBJ2-7; the D call of TRBD2 rests on TCRdb alone, since no DNA is present to check it. The germline CDR1 and CDR2 sequences are MNHNS and SASEGT. There are 17 residues in the CDR3. Here the CDR3 reads CASTPGTDSTSGRPPYF.

V gene TRBV7-9 combines with J gene TRBJ2-1; the D call from TCRdb, TRBD1, cannot be confirmed without DNA. CDR3 size: 12 residues. Germline CDR1 is SEHNR and CDR2 is FQNEAQ (reference sequence). The CDR3 spells CASSPRGGEQFF.

The rearrangement joins TRBV12-3 or TRBV12-4 to TRBJ1-1; no DNA is available, so the TRBD1 call from TCRdb remains unchecked. The CDR3 totals 12 residues. CDR3 amino acids: CASSNGRTEAFF.

V usage is TRBV11-2 and J usage is TRBJ1-4; TCRdb indicates TRBD1, and absent DNA this call remains unverified. This CDR3 is built from 13 residues. Germline CDR1 reads SGHAT; CDR2 reads FQNNGV. Here the CDR3 reads CASSLGQREKLFF.

The rearrangement joins TRBV5-1 to TRBJ2-7; TCRdb names TRBD1, which stays unverified in the absence of DNA. Germline CDR1 is SGHRS and CDR2 is YFSETQ. The length of the CDR3 is 15 residues. The CDR3: CASSLRGFSSYEQYF.

The chain uses TRBV14 and TRBJ2-1; TCRdb picks TRBD1, but there is no DNA to check that call. Germline-derived CDR1 and CDR2 are SGHDN and FVKESK. The CDR3 totals 16 residues. The CDR3: CASSQDTQGTYNEQFF.

The CDR3 reads CASTHPSSNEQFF. V and J are TRBV19 and TRBJ2-1. CDR3 length: 13 amino acids. The germline V gene encodes CDR1 LNHDA and CDR2 SQIVND (reference sequence).

V is TRBV7-8 and J is TRBJ1-1; without DNA, the TCRdb call of TRBD1 cannot be checked. The CDR3 extends over 17 amino acids. Germline V CDR1 and CDR2: SGHVS, FQNEAQ. The CDR3 spells CASSGVGGAVMNTEAFF.

The rearrangement uses TRBV30 and TRBJ2-1. The CDR3 extends over 11 amino acids. From germline, CDR1 is GTSNPN and CDR2 SVGIG (reference sequence). The CDR3 sequence: CAWLRANEQFF. Together with reference TRBV30 and TRBJ2-1, the CDR3 gives the full variable domain: SQTIHQWPATLVQPVGSPLSLECTVEGTSNPNLYWYRQAAGRGLQLLFYSVGIGQISSEVPQNLSASRPQDRQFILSSKKLLLSDSGFYLCAWLRANEQFFGPGTRLTVL.

The chain is built from TRBV12-3 or TRBV12-4 and TRBJ1-2; TCRdb's D call of TRBD1 is untestable without DNA. This CDR3 is built from 13 residues. This CDR3 is CASTLGGTYGYTF.

The J gene is TRBJ2-7, the V gene TRBV2. Per germline, CDR1 SNHLY and CDR2 FYNNEI. The CDR3 is 15 amino acids. CDR3 sequence reads: CASSERQLEGYEQYF.

The chain carries TRBV20-1 and TRBJ1-1; TCRdb selects TRBD1, and the lack of DNA leaves this call unchecked. The CDR3 has 15 amino acids. Germline CDR1 reads DFQATT; CDR2 reads SNEGSKA (reference sequence). CDR3 protein: CSAFQTGARGTEAFF.

The CDR3 loop is CASSLQGTAYEQYF. The chain carries TRBV5-1 and TRBJ2-7; TCRdb picks TRBD1, but there is no DNA to check that call. The V gene's germline CDR1 is SGHRS and CDR2 YFSETQ. This CDR3 contains 14 residues. The complete variable domain, with remaining parts taken from reference TRBV5-1 and TRBJ2-7, reads KAGVTQTPRYLIKTRGQQVTLSCSPISGHRSVSWYQQTPGQGLQFLFEYFSETQRNKGNFPGRFSGRQFSNSRSEMNVSTLELGDSALYLCASSLQGTAYEQYFGPGTRLTVT.

The chain has TRBV4-3 and TRBJ1-3; the TRBD1 assignment by TCRdb is unverifiable without DNA. Germline lookup yields CDR1 LGHNA and CDR2 YSLEER. CDR3 size: 15 residues. The chain's CDR3 is CASSQDRTGTGTIYF.

The chain links TRBV4-1 to TRBJ2-3; TCRdb indicates TRBD2, and absent DNA this call remains unverified. The germline CDR1 and CDR2 sequences are MGHRA and YSYEKL. The CDR3 covers 14 residues. Here the CDR3 reads CASSLGRVGNTQYF.

J is TRBJ2-3 and V is TRBV3-1; the D gene TCRdb calls, TRBD2, cannot be checked with no DNA. Per the germline V gene, CDR1 is LGHDT and CDR2 is YNNKEL (reference sequence). The length of the CDR3 is 15 residues. The CDR3 region is CASSQHSAGLAGSHF.

The V gene is TRBV5-6, the J gene TRBJ1-3. The CDR3 totals 15 residues. In germline, CDR1 is SGHDT, CDR2 YYEEEE. CDR3 amino acids: CASSSFRVSGNTIYF. The full variable domain, in which reference TRBV5-6 and TRBJ1-3 provide the parts outside the CDR3, is DAGVTQSPTHLIKTRGQQVTLRCSPKSGHDTVSWYQQALGQGPQFIFQYYEEEERQRGNFPDRFSGHQFPNYSSELNVNALLLGDSALYLCASSSFRVSGNTIYFGEGSWLTVV.

V is TRBV9 and J is TRBJ1-1. The germline V gene has CDR1 SGDLS and CDR2 YYNGEE. This CDR3 contains 14 residues. CDR3 protein: CASSPTGGDHEAFF.

The chain couples TRBV10-3 to TRBJ2-7. The CDR3 totals 13 residues. Germline V gene data show CDR1 as ENHRY and CDR2 as SYGVKD. The CDR3 sequence is CAISAEITYEQYF.

The chain carries TRBV20-1 and TRBJ1-5. Germline CDR1 and CDR2: DFQATT and SNEGSKA (reference sequence). The CDR3 covers 12 residues. CDR3 sequence reads: CSARELSQPQHF.

This sequence joins TRBV5-3 and TRBJ2-1; with no DNA, the TCRdb D assignment of TRBD2 cannot be verified. TRBV5-3 is placed among ORFs of uncertain function. The CDR3 spans 15 residues. The CDR3: CARSAGLAGDNEQFF.

The chain has TRBV24-1 and TRBJ2-1. This CDR3 is 12 amino acids long. Germline assignment: CDR1 KGHDR and CDR2 SFDVKD. The CDR3 loop is CARIKGGNEQFF.

The chain is built from TRBV6-6 and TRBJ1-3; the D call from TCRdb, TRBD1, cannot be confirmed without DNA. Per the germline V gene, CDR1 is MNHNY and CDR2 is SVGAGI (reference sequence). The CDR3 spans 14 residues. CDR3 sequence reads: CASSSRGTGNTIYF.

This chain uses TRBV12-3 or TRBV12-4 with TRBJ2-7; as DNA is missing, the TRBD1 call by TCRdb cannot be tested. The length of the CDR3 is 14 residues. CDR3 residues: CASSLSDRAYEQYF.

V is TRBV5-1 and J is TRBJ2-1; TCRdb returns TRBD1, unconfirmable since there is no DNA. Germline V CDR1 and CDR2: SGHRS, YFSETQ. The CDR3 consists of 16 residues. The CDR3 protein is CASSLGQASSYNEQFF.

The rearrangement links TRBV6-5 to TRBJ1-5. The CDR3 is made up of 15 amino acids. Germline assignment: CDR1 MNHEY and CDR2 SVGAGI. The CDR3 loop is CASSYSTNSNQPQHF.

The J gene is TRBJ2-2, the V gene TRBV11-2; no DNA is available, so the TRBD1 call from TCRdb remains unchecked. The CDR3 totals 15 residues. Germline lookup yields CDR1 SGHAT and CDR2 FQNNGV. The CDR3 is CASSFRDSNTGELFF.